One and the same sample provided the 29 T cell receptor beta chains below, sequenced in a study of shared clonotypes between healthy human individuals. Sequencing was performed with immunoSEQ multiplex PCR; in TCRdb, only in-frame clones are kept and a portion is missing. The sample lists about 700,000 clones; about 90% were seen once. CD8 cells regarded as naive lacked CD45RO, were positively chosen for CCR7, and omitted terminally differentiated effector memory CD45RA+ cells. The specimen sequenced was naive CD8+ T cells sorted from blood. The receptors originated from a young man in good health.

This clone was observed once. V gene TRBV7-9 combines with J gene TRBJ2-2; tentative D call: TRBD1 (6 bases). The ends were cut back, 5 bases at V and 1 base at J, with 11 bases in the middle. Germline CDR1 is SEHNR and CDR2 is FQNEAQ (reference sequence). This CDR3 comprises 15 residues. CDR3 protein: CASSPSGQNTGELFF. CDR3 DNA sequence: TGTGCCAGCAGCCCTTCGGGACAGAACACCGGGGAGCTGTTTTTT.

This clone has only one observation. The junction shows a germline mismatch at one end, possibly a read error. Here the CDR3 DNA reads TGTGCCAGCAGCGGGGCGGGCGCGTGGCGGACTGACTTC. It translates to CASSGAGAWRTDF. The rearrangement joins TRBV28 to TRBJ2-7; possibly TRBD1 or TRBD2 for D (5 bases each). From germline, CDR1 is MDHEN and CDR2 SYDVKM. CDR3 length: 13 residues.

This clone was seen a few times. The genes are TRBV5-1 and TRBJ2-1, with TRBD2 as a possible D gene (5 bases). Between the trimmed V and J ends, which lost 0 bases and 3 bases, there was a span of 10 bases. Germline-derived CDR1 and CDR2 are SGHRS and YFSETQ. The CDR3 extends over 15 amino acids. The CDR3 region is CASSLGPADYNEQFF. The CDR3 DNA reads as TGCGCCAGCAGCTTGGGCCCAGCGGACTACAATGAGCAGTTCTTC.

This chain connects TRBV15 to TRBJ2-5, with TRBD1 matching 10 bases. This CDR3 comprises 15 residues. Unmatched junction bases numbered 8, after V lost 5 bases and J lost 5 bases. Germline V lookup: CDR1 LNHNV, CDR2 YYDKDF (reference sequence). CDR3 residues: CATSGQGDTGETQYF. DNA for the CDR3: TGTGCCACCAGCGGACAGGGGGATACAGGGGAGACCCAGTACTTC.

In this sample, this clone turned up once. This CDR3 reads CASSPGLAGGFYEQYF. Written as DNA, the CDR3 is TGTGCCAGCAGCCCTGGACTAGCGGGAGGATTCTACGAGCAGTACTTC. V gene TRBV14 combines with J gene TRBJ2-7; 14 positions match TRBD2. V was pared by 4 bases and J by 3 bases, with 5 bases of the junction left unmatched. The V gene's germline CDR1 is SGHDN and CDR2 FVKESK. CDR3 size: 16 residues.

The rearrangement uses TRBV11-2 and TRBJ2-2; possibly TRBD2 for D (5 bases). The CDR3 is 15 residues long. Between the trimmed V and J ends, which lost 5 bases and 7 bases, there was a span of 17 bases. Germline CDR1 SGHAT, CDR2 FQNNGV. In DNA, the CDR3 is TGTGCCAGCAGCCCCGGGGTCCGTAACGTCGGGGAGCTGTTTTTT. This encodes CASSPGVRNVGELFF. Drawing the rest from reference TRBV11-2 and TRBJ2-2, the complete variable domain is EAGVAQSPRYKIIEKRQSVAFWCNPISGHATLYWYQQILGQGPKLLIQFQNNGVVDDSQLPKDRFSAERLKGVDSTLKIQPAKLEDSAVYLCASSPGVRNVGELFFGEGSRLTVL.

The chain couples TRBV7-9 to TRBJ2-5; TRBD2 matches 10 bases. The CDR3 contains 17 residues. Germline values: CDR1 SEHNR, CDR2 FQNEAQ (reference sequence). The ends lost 4 bases at V and 2 bases at J; junction bases unmatched: 10. The CDR3 here is CASSSLSSGSRQETQYF. The CDR3 DNA reads TGTGCCAGCAGCTCGCTTTCTAGCGGGAGTCGACAAGAGACCCAGTACTTC.

This clone was found once. The rearrangement uses TRBV11-2 and TRBJ2-7; weak D call: TRBD2 (6 bases). Per the germline V gene, CDR1 is SGHAT and CDR2 is FQNNGV. Trimming stripped 6 bases from V and 0 bases from J, with 15 bases between. The CDR3 has 15 amino acids. CDR3 loop: CASRYRDSGSYEQYF. The CDR3 DNA reads TGTGCCAGCAGGTACCGGGACTCCGGCTCCTACGAGCAGTACTTC.

This chain uses TRBV4-3 with TRBJ1-3; D is undetermined. The CDR3 spans 15 residues. The germline V gene has CDR1 LGHNA and CDR2 YSLEER. Between the trimmed V and J ends, which lost 0 bases and 0 bases, there was a span of 6 bases. The CDR3 DNA is TGCGCCAGCAGCCAAGACGGGCTCTCTGGAAACACCATATATTTT. Translation gives CASSQDGLSGNTIYF.

The V gene is TRBV6-1, the J gene TRBJ2-6, with D possibly being TRBD1 or TRBD2 (6 bases each). V lost 3 bases, J lost 5 bases, and 17 bases lay in between. Germline CDR1 and CDR2: MNHNS and SASEGT. The CDR3 runs 17 residues. In DNA, the CDR3 is TGTGCCAGCAGTGAGAGGGGGGCGAGTCTGCGGGCCAACGTCCTGACTTTC. It specifies CASSERGASLRANVLTF.

The chain carries TRBV4-3 and TRBJ2-1; 8 nucleotides line up with TRBD2. Germline V gene data show CDR1 as LGHNA and CDR2 as YSLEER. V lost 2 bases, J lost 6 bases, and 9 bases stayed unmatched. The CDR3 sequence is 16 residues long. The CDR3 sequence: CASSQNSGNPGNEQFF. The CDR3 region has the DNA TGCGCCAGCAGCCAAAATAGCGGGAACCCGGGCAATGAGCAGTTCTTC.

This rearrangement joins TRBV11-1 to TRBJ2-1; the D is unclear. The length of the CDR3 is 15 residues. Germline V CDR1 and CDR2: SGHAT, FQDESV (reference sequence). The V end was cut by 4 bases, the J end by 8 bases, with 18 bases between. The CDR3 reads CASSSTRLARDEQFF. In DNA form, the CDR3 reads TGTGCCAGCAGCTCAACACGACTTGCAAGAGATGAGCAGTTCTTC.

The chain links TRBV5-6 to TRBJ2-7, with D possibly called TRBD1 or TRBD2 (5 bases each). Germline values: CDR1 SGHDT, CDR2 YYEEEE. V lost 4 bases to trimming and J lost 3 bases, with 17 bases between them. The CDR3 covers 15 residues. CDR3 protein: CASSRNRGAFYEQYF. The CDR3 DNA follows: TGTGCCAGCAGCCGGAATAGGGGAGCCTTCTACGAGCAGTACTTC.

The chain couples TRBV7-6 to TRBJ2-2, with D hard to call. The CDR3 totals 13 residues. Trimming took off 5 bases at V and 4 bases at J, with 8 bases between the two ends. Germline V gene data show CDR1 as SGHVS and CDR2 as FNYEAQ. The CDR3 DNA sequence: TGTGCCAGCAGCATGGACCCCACCGGGGAGCTGTTTTTT. Its protein is CASSMDPTGELFF.

This clone appeared a single time. The chain uses TRBV5-4 and TRBJ2-7; 9 bases line up with TRBD1. The CDR3 spans 17 residues. Germline V gene lookup returns CDR1 SGHNT and CDR2 YYREEE (reference sequence). The J segment lost 2 bases and the V segment lost 0 bases, leaving 9 bases of the junction unmatched. The CDR3 loop is CASSLVVTGTGTYEQYF. As DNA, the CDR3 is TGTGCCAGCAGCTTGGTGGTGACCGGGACAGGGACCTACGAGCAGTACTTC.

The chain recombines TRBV5-1 with TRBJ2-3; 8 bases align to TRBD1. Trimming took 4 bases from V and 4 from J; bases not matched to a gene: 5. Germline CDR1 and CDR2: SGHRS and YFSETQ. This CDR3 is built from 14 residues. The CDR3 loop reads CASSIGQGPDTQYF. The CDR3, as DNA: TGCGCCAGCAGCATCGGACAGGGCCCAGATACGCAGTATTTT.

The chain employs TRBV15 and TRBJ2-7; D not resolved. V dropped 4 bases and J dropped 3 bases, with 7 bases sitting between them. The V gene's germline CDR1 is LNHNV and CDR2 YYDKDF (reference sequence). CDR3 length: 12 residues. The CDR3 DNA reads as TGTGCCACCAGCAACGACGGCTACGAGCAGTACTTC. Protein: CATSNDGYEQYF. The full variable domain, with the rest looked up from reference TRBV15 and TRBJ2-7, is DAMVIQNPRYQVTQFGKPVTLSCSQTLNHNVMYWYQQKSSQAPKLLFHYYDKDFNNEADTPDNFQSRRPNTSFCFLDIRSPGLGDTAMYLCATSNDGYEQYFGPGTRLTVT.

Comment on this clone: The junction and the germline gene differ at one end; a read error may be behind it. V is TRBV7-9 and J is TRBJ1-4, with no clear D. The length of the CDR3 is 15 residues. Germline lookup yields CDR1 SEHNR and CDR2 FQNEAQ (reference sequence). CDR3 DNA sequence: TGTGCCAGCAACTTAGCGTCAGATTCTAATGAAAAACTGTTTTTT. Its translation: CASNLASDSNEKLFF.

The J gene is TRBJ2-6, the V gene TRBV25-1; D call uncertain. V was cut by 3 bases and J by 4 bases, with 13 bases left in between. Germline CDR1 reads MGHDK; CDR2 reads SYGVNS. The CDR3 loop spans 16 amino acids. The CDR3 DNA is TGTGCCAGCAGTGACCTAAAAATTGCCGGGGCCAACGTCCTGACTTTC. Its protein is CASSDLKIAGANVLTF. Looking up the rest from reference TRBV25-1 and TRBJ2-6 gives the full variable domain: EADIYQTPRYLVIGTGKKITLECSQTMGHDKMYWYQQDPGMELHLIHYSYGVNSTEKGDLSSESTVSRIRTEHFPLTLESARPSHTSQYLCASSDLKIAGANVLTFGAGSRLTVL.

The chain is built from TRBV9 and TRBJ2-1; 7 nucleotides line up with TRBD1. Trimming cost V 0 bases and J 9 bases; bases outside gene matches: 3. This CDR3 region has 13 residues. Germline CDR1 SGDLS, CDR2 YYNGEE. The CDR3: CASSVAGGSEQFF. DNA for the CDR3: TGTGCCAGCAGCGTAGCAGGGGGTTCTGAGCAGTTCTTC.

In this sample, this clone turned up once. The chain employs TRBV6-1 and TRBJ2-1; 7 bases fit TRBD2. This CDR3 contains 14 residues. J lost 3 bases, V lost 5 bases, and 4 bases had no gene match. Germline lookup yields CDR1 MNHNS and CDR2 SASEGT. CDR3 nucleotides: TGTGCCAGCAGTCTAGCGGAGTTCTACAATGAGCAGTTCTTC. As protein: CASSLAEFYNEQFF.

The gene calls are TRBV11-2 and TRBJ2-1; TRBD2 is a possible D gene (6 bases). In germline, CDR1 is SGHAT, CDR2 FQNNGV. The ends were cut back, 0 bases at V and 10 bases at J, with 13 bases in the middle. The CDR3 consists of 14 residues. The CDR3 DNA sequence: TGTGCCAGCAGCTTAGATTTTACGGGGGAAGAGCAGTTCTTC. Protein product: CASSLDFTGEEQFF.

The rearrangement links TRBV9 to TRBJ1-1, with TRBD1 matching over 7 bases. The CDR3 spans 15 residues. The trim removed 3 bases at V and 0 bases at J, leaving 5 bases unmatched. From germline, CDR1 is SGDLS and CDR2 YYNGEE. The CDR3 sequence is CASSGGDSMNTEAFF. The DNA of the CDR3 is TGTGCCAGCAGCGGTGGGGACAGCATGAACACTGAAGCTTTCTTT. Using reference TRBV9 and TRBJ1-1 for the parts outside the CDR3, the full variable domain is DSGVTQTPKHLITATGQRVTLRCSPRSGDLSVYWYQQSLDQGLQFLIQYYNGEERAKGNILERFSAQQFPDLHSELNLSSLELGDSALYFCASSGGDSMNTEAFFGQGTRLTVV.

The rearrangement links TRBV9 to TRBJ1-2; unclear D gene. CDR3 length equals 15 residues. Trimming pared 4 bases from V and 3 bases from J, leaving 16 bases between. Germline V CDR1 and CDR2: SGDLS, YYNGEE. The DNA for the CDR3 is TGTGCCAGCAGCCCCGGCCCGGGCTTCCACTATGGCTACACCTTC. Protein: CASSPGPGFHYGYTF.

The chain uses TRBV9 and TRBJ2-7; D is ambiguous. V was trimmed by 4 bases and J by 1 base, leaving 15 bases between them. CDR3 length equals 15 residues. Germline V gene lookup returns CDR1 SGDLS and CDR2 YYNGEE. The CDR3 reads CASSPVMTNSYEQYF. The CDR3 region has the DNA TGTGCCAGCAGCCCGGTGATGACGAATTCCTACGAGCAGTACTTC.

The genes are TRBV11-2 and TRBJ2-1, with TRBD2 matching over 11 bases. This CDR3 region has 15 residues. V lost 6 bases to trimming and J lost 5 bases; unmatched junction nucleotides: 6. Germline V lookup: CDR1 SGHAT, CDR2 FQNNGV. This chain's CDR3 is CASRYPGLADNEQFF. CDR3 sequence (DNA): TGTGCCAGCAGATATCCGGGACTAGCGGACAATGAGCAGTTCTTC.

The gene calls are TRBV2 and TRBJ2-2; TRBD2 aligns across 8 bases. Trimming cost V 0 bases and J 6 bases; bases outside gene matches: 12. CDR1 is SNHLY and CDR2 is FYNNEI in the germline V gene. CDR3 length: 18 amino acids. The CDR3 sequence is CASSEAFIGRAQAGELFF. Here the CDR3 DNA reads TGTGCCAGCAGTGAAGCTTTTATCGGGAGGGCCCAGGCCGGGGAGCTGTTTTTT.

This clone has a handful of counts. The chain employs TRBV4-2 and TRBJ2-5, with D maybe TRBD2 (6 bases). V lost 0 bases, J lost 13 bases, and 15 bases lay in between. The CDR3 sequence is 13 residues long. The germline V gene has CDR1 LGHNA and CDR2 YNFKEQ. The CDR3 region is CASSQDPGEWMYF. The DNA of the CDR3 is TGTGCCAGCAGCCAAGATCCGGGAGAGTGGATGTACTTC.

The chain links TRBV9 to TRBJ2-1; 10 bases fit TRBD2. The CDR3 is made up of 15 amino acids. Germline V CDR1 and CDR2: SGDLS, YYNGEE. V gave up 0 bases and J gave up 8 bases; unmatched junction bases: 5. The CDR3, as DNA: TGTGCCAGCAGCGTAGATTCTAGCGGGAGAGATGAGCAGTTCTTC. This sequence encodes CASSVDSSGRDEQFF.